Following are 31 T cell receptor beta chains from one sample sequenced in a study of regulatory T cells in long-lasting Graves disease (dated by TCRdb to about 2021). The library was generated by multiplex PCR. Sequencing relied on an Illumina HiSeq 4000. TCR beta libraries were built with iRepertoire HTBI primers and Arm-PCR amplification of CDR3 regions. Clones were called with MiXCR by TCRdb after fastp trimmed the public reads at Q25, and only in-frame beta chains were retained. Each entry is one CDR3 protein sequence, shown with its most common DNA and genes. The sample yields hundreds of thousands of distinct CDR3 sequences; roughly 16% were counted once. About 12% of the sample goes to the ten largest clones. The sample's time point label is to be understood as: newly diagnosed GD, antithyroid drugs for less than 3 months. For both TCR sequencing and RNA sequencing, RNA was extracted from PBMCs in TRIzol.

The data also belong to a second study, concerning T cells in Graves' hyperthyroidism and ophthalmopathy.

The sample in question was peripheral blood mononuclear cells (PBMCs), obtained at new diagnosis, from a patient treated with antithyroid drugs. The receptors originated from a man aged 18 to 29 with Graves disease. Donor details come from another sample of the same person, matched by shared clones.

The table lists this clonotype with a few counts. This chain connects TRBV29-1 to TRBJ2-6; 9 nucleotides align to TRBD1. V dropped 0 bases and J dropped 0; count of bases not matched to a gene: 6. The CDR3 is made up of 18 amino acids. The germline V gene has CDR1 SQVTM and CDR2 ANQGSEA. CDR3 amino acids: CSVEDVGQGLSGANVLTF. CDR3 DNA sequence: TGCAGCGTTGAAGATGTGGGACAGGGACTCTCTGGGGCCAACGTCCTGACTTTC.

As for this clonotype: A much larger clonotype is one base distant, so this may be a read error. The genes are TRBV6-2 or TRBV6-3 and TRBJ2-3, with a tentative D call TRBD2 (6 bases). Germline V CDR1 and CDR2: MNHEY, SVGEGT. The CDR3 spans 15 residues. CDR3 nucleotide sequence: TGTGTCAGCACCGGGGGAAGAGGGGACACAGATACGCAGTATTTT. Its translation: CVSTGGRGDTDTQYF.

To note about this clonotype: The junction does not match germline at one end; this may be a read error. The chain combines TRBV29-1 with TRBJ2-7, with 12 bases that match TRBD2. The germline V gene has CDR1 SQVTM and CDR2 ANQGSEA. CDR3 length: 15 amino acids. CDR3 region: CGVEDGTSGSYEQYF. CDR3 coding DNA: TGCGGCGTGGAGGACGGGACTAGCGGGTCCTACGAGCAGTACTTC.

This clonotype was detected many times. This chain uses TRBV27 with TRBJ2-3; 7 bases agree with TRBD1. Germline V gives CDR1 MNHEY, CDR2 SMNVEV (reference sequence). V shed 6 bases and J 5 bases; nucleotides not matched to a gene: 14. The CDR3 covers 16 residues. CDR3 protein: CASSRGSPRGVDTQYF. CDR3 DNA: TGTGCCAGCAGCAGGGGGTCACCCCGAGGAGTAGATACGCAGTATTTT.

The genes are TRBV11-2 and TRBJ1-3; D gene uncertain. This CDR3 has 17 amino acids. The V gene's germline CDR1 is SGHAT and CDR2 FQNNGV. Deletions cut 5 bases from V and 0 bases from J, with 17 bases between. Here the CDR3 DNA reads TGTGCCAGCAGCCAACGGCTGGACGGCTACTCTGGAAACACCATATATTTT. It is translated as CASSQRLDGYSGNTIYF.

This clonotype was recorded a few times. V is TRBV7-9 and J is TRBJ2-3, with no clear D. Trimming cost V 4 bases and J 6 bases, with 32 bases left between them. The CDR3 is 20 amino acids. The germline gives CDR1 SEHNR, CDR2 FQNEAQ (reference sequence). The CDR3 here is CASSYPRRSTGPSPVDTQYF. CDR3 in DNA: TGTGCCAGCAGCTACCCACGACGCTCCACCGGGCCCTCCCCCGTCGATACGCAGTATTTT. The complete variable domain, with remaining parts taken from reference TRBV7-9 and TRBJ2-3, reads DTGVSQNPRHKITKRGQNVTFRCDPISEHNRLYWYRQTLGQGPEFLTYFQNEAQLEKSRLLSDRFSAERPKGSFSTLEIQRTEQGDSAMYLCASSYPRRSTGPSPVDTQYFGPGTRLTVL.

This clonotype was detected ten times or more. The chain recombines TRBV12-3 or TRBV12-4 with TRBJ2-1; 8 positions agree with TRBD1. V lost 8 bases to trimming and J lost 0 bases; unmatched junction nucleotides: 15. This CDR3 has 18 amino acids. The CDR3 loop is CASHSDRQGPSSYNEQFF. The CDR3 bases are TGTGCCAGCCACTCCGATCGACAGGGGCCCAGCTCCTACAATGAGCAGTTCTTC.

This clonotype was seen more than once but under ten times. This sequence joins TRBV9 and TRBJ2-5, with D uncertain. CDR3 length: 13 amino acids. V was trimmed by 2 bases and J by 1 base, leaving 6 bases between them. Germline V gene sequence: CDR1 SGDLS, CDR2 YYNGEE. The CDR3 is CASSVGIQETQYF. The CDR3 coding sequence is TGTGCCAGCAGCGTGGGCATCCAAGAGACCCAGTACTTC.

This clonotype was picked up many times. Here the CDR3 reads CASSPGGRAFEQYF. The CDR3 bases are TGTGCCAGCAGTCCCGGCGGGAGGGCCTTCGAGCAGTACTTC. The J gene is TRBJ2-7, the V gene TRBV2; 9 positions agree with TRBD2. Germline CDR1 is SNHLY and CDR2 is FYNNEI. The CDR3 is 14 amino acids. V lost 5 bases, J lost 6 bases, and 8 bases stayed unmatched.

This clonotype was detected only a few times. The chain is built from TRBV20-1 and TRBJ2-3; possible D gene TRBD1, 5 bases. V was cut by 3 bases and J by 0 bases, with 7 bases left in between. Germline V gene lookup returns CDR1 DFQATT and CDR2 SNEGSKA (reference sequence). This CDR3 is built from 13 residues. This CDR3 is CSASSGSTDTQYF. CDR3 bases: TGCAGTGCTAGCTCAGGGAGCACAGATACGCAGTATTTT.

Written as DNA, the CDR3 is TGTGCCAGCAGTGCCCCGAGAGGGGATTCACCCCTCCACTTT. Translation gives CASSAPRGDSPLHF. The chain has TRBV25-1 and TRBJ1-6, with D possibly matching TRBD1 (5 bases). Deletions cut 4 bases from V and 8 bases from J, with 12 bases between. Germline V lookup: CDR1 MGHDK, CDR2 SYGVNS. There are 14 residues in the CDR3.

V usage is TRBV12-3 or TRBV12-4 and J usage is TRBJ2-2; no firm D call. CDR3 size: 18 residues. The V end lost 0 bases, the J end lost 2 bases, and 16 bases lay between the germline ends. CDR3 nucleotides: TGTGCCAGCAGTTTAGCGGTTGGGTTAGGTAAAAACACCGGGGAGCTGTTTTTT. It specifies CASSLAVGLGKNTGELFF.

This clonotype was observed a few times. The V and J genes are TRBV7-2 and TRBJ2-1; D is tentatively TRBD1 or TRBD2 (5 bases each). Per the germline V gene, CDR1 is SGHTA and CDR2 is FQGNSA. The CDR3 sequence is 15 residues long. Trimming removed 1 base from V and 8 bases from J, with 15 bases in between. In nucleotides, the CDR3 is TGTGCCAGCAGCTTAGTAGTAGGGGTGGGGGATGAGCAGTTCTTC. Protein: CASSLVVGVGDEQFF.

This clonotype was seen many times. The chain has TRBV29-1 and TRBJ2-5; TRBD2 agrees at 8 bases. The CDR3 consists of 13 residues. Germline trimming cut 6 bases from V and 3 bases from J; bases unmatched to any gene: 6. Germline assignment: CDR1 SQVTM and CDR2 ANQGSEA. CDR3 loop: CSVAGAGEETQYF. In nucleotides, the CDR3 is TGCAGCGTCGCTGGAGCGGGAGAAGAGACCCAGTACTTC.

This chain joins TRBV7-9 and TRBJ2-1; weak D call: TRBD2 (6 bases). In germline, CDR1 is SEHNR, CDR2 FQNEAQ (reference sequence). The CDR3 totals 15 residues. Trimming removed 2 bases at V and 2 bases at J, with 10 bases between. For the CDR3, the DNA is TGTGCCAGCAGCTTAAGTAGCGGCCCCTACAATGAGCAGTTCTTC. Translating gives CASSLSSGPYNEQFF.

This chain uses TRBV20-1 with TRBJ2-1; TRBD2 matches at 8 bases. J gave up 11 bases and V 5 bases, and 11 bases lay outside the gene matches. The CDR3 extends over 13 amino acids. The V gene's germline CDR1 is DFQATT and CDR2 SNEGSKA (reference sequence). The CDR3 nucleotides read TGCAGTGCTGGCGTCGCTAGCGGGTCGCAGCAGTTCTTC. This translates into CSAGVASGSQQFF.

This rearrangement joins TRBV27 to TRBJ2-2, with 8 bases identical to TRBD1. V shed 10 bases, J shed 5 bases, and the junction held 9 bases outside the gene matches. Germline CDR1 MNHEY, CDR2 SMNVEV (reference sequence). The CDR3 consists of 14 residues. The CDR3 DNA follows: TGTGCCACCAAGCCCCACAGGGGGACCGGGGAGCTGTTTTTT. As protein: CATKPHRGTGELFF.

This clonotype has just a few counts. This CDR3 reads CASRTTGGNGELFF. In DNA form, the CDR3 reads TGTGCCAGCAGAACAACAGGGGGCAACGGGGAGCTGTTTTTT. The chain uses TRBV11-2 and TRBJ2-2, with 9 nucleotides matching TRBD1. The CDR3 runs to 14 residues. Unmatched junction bases numbered 6, after V lost 6 bases and J lost 7 bases. Germline values: CDR1 SGHAT, CDR2 FQNNGV.

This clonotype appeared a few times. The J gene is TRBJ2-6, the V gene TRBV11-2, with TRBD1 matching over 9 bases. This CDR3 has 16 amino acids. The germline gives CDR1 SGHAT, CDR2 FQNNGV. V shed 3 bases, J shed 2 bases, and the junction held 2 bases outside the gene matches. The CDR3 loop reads CASSLGTGTGANVLTF. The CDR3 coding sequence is TGTGCCAGCAGCTTGGGGACAGGGACTGGGGCCAACGTCCTGACTTTC.

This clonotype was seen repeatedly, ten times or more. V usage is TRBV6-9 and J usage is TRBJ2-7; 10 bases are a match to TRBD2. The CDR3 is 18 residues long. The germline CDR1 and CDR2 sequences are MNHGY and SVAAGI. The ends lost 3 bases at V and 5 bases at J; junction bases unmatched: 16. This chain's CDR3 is CASSYSQIAVAGGDEQYF. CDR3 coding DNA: TGTGCCAGCAGTTACTCTCAAATAGCAGTAGCGGGAGGTGACGAGCAGTACTTC.

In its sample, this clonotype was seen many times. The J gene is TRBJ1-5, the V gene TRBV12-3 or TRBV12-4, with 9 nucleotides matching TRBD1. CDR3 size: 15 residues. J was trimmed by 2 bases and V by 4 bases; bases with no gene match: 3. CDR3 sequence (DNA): TGTGCCAGCAGTTCCACAGGGGGCGGCAATCAGCCCCAGCATTTT. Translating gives CASSSTGGGNQPQHF.

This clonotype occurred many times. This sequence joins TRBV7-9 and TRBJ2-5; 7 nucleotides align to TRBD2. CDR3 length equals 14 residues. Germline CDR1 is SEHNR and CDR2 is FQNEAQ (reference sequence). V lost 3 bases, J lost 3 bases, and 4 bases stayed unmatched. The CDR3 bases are TGTGCCAGCAGCTTCCACCTAGCGGAAGAGACCCAGTACTTC. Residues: CASSFHLAEETQYF.

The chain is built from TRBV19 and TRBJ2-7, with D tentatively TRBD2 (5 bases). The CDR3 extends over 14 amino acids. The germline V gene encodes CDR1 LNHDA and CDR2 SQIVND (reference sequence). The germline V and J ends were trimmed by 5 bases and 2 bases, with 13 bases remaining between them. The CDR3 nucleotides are TGTGCCAGTAGTTCGGCGGGTTTCACCTACGAGCAGTACTTC. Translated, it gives CASSSAGFTYEQYF.

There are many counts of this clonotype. The CDR3 coding sequence is TGCGCCAGCAGGTCGAATATGAACACTGAAGCTTTCTTT. This translates into CASRSNMNTEAFF. The chain has TRBV5-1 and TRBJ1-1; no definite D call. This CDR3 has 13 residues. Trimming took 5 bases from V and 0 from J, leaving 8 bases between them. CDR1 and CDR2 (germline): SGHRS, YFSETQ.

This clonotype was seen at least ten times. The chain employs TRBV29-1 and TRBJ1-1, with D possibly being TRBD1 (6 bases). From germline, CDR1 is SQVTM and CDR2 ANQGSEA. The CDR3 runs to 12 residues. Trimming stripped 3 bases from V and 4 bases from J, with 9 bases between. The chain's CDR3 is CSVEDSSTEAFF. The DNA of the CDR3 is TGCAGCGTTGAGGACAGCAGCACTGAAGCTTTCTTT.

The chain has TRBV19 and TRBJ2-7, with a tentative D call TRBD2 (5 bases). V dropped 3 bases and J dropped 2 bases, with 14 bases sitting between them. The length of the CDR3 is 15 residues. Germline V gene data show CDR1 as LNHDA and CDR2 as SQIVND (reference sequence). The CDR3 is CASSMGAGETYEQYF. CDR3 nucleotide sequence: TGTGCCAGTAGTATGGGAGCAGGCGAGACCTACGAGCAGTACTTC.

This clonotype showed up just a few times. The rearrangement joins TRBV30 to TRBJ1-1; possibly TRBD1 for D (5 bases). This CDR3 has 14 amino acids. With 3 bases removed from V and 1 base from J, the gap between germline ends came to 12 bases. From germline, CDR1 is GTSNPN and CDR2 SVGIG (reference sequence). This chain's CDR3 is CAWRLGGPNTEAFF. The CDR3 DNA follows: TGTGCCTGGAGGTTGGGGGGACCGAACACTGAAGCTTTCTTT.

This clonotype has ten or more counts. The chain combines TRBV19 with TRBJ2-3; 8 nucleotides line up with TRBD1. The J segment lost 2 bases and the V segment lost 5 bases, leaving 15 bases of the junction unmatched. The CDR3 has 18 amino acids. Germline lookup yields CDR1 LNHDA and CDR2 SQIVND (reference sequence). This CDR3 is CASSVGQDGSMYTDTQYF. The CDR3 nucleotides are TGTGCCAGTAGTGTGGGACAGGATGGGAGCATGTACACAGATACGCAGTATTTT.

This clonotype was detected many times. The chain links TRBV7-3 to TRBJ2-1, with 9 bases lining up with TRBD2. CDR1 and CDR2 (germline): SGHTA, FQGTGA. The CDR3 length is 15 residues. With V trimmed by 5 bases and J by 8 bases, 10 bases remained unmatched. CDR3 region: CASSLAGGREDEQFF. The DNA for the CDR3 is TGTGCCAGCAGCCTCGCGGGCGGGAGGGAGGATGAGCAGTTCTTC.

The DNA of the CDR3 is TGCAGTGCTAGTCCGGGGGACAGGGCATATAGCAATCAGCCCCAGCATTTT. Translating gives CSASPGDRAYSNQPQHF. This chain joins TRBV20-1 and TRBJ1-5; 9 positions agree with TRBD1. Germline V CDR1 and CDR2: DFQATT, SNEGSKA (reference sequence). The CDR3 is 17 residues long. V trimming: 3 bases; J trimming: 0 bases; junction bases outside the gene matches: 9.

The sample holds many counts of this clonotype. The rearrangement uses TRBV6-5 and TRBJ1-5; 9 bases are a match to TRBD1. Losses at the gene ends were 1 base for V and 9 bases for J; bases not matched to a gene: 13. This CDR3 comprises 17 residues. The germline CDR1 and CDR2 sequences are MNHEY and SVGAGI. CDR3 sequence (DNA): TGTGCCAGCAGTTACTTACTACCGGGACAGGGCTTTGGGCCCCAGCATTTT. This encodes CASSYLLPGQGFGPQHF.